Listed below are T cell receptor beta chains from one sample, sequenced in a study of blood T cell repertoires in COVID-19. This table comes from immunoSEQ multiplex PCR, and its TCRdb copy is limited to in-frame clones, with some not included. The table records fewer than 150,000 clones, about 84% of them present only once. Sequencing was carried out using PBMCs or T cells enriched from blood (not recorded which). The receptor source for this set is a woman younger than 30 who had been exposed to COVID-19. The conserved cysteine and the conserved F or W are not part of the CDR3 here.

v_call,cdr3_aa
TRBV19,ASSIDSGTGANVLT
TRBV19,ASRKPTTGYRRGGYT
TRBV5-1,ASSLISGGQSSYNEQF
TRBV3-1/TRBV3-2,ASSRTTSGSSEQF
TRBV10-3,AISDQAQAISYEQY
TRBV29-1,SVGWSGGVGTEAF
TRBV16,ASSPRAGTTEAF
TRBV4-1,ASSPPGTEINYGYT
TRBV4-2,ASSQELGAIGQPQH
TRBV19,ASSLLRTPGQLAQPQH
TRBV19,ASSTGLGNQPQH
TRBV7-2,ASSLDTGVIYGYT
TRBV21-1,ASSTGQAIAF
TRBV10-3,AMGQPNSGNTIY